The 28 T cell receptor beta chains reported below all come from one sample, sequenced in a study of cytomegalovirus exposure and HLA in healthy donors. PCR was performed using 60 Vbeta and 13 Jbeta primers. Sequencing was performed with immunoSEQ multiplex PCR; in TCRdb, only in-frame clones are kept and a portion is missing. Of 310,000 or so clones in the sample, over 85% were seen once. Sequenced sample: PBMCs. The receptors derive from a woman between 18 and 29 years old in good health and CMV-seronegative.

The V and J genes are TRBV30 and TRBJ2-1; 8 nucleotides match TRBD2. This CDR3 comprises 13 residues. Germline CDR1 is GTSNPN and CDR2 is SVGIG (reference sequence). J gave up 4 bases and V 4 bases, and 3 bases lay outside the gene matches. The CDR3 is CAWTAGGYNEQFF. The CDR3, as DNA: TGTGCCTGGACGGCGGGGGGTTACAATGAGCAGTTCTTC. Variable domain in full (rest from reference TRBV30 and TRBJ2-1): SQTIHQWPATLVQPVGSPLSLECTVEGTSNPNLYWYRQAAGRGLQLLFYSVGIGQISSEVPQNLSASRPQDRQFILSSKKLLLSDSGFYLCAWTAGGYNEQFFGPGTRLTVL.

This rearrangement joins TRBV11-2 to TRBJ1-6; TRBD1 is a possible D gene (5 bases). Trimming stripped 5 bases from V and 8 bases from J, with 16 bases between. The CDR3 runs 15 residues. Germline CDR1 and CDR2: SGHAT and FQNNGV. The CDR3 sequence: CASSMNWGGDSPLHF. In DNA, the CDR3 is TGTGCCAGCAGCATGAATTGGGGCGGCGATTCACCCCTCCACTTT.

V and J are TRBV2 and TRBJ1-2; 9 positions agree with TRBD1. The CDR3 runs to 14 residues. Germline V gene lookup returns CDR1 SNHLY and CDR2 FYNNEI. The J segment lost 4 bases and the V segment lost 6 bases, leaving 6 bases of the junction unmatched. The CDR3 is CASRPGQGFYGYTF. The CDR3 DNA is TGTGCCAGCAGGCCGGGACAGGGATTCTATGGCTACACCTTC.

The V gene is TRBV11-2, the J gene TRBJ1-2; the D gene is possibly TRBD1 (5 bases). Germline V gene sequence: CDR1 SGHAT, CDR2 FQNNGV. V was clipped by 7 bases and J by 7 bases, with 19 bases between them. The CDR3 consists of 14 residues. The CDR3 region is CASTEGLEGGGYTF. CDR3 DNA: TGTGCCAGCACCGAGGGACTCGAAGGCGGTGGCTACACCTTC.

CDR3 loop: CASKGHDRAKEQYF. The CDR3 nucleotides are TGTGCCAGCAAAGGGCATGACAGGGCCAAAGAGCAGTACTTC. This sequence joins TRBV6-1 and TRBJ2-7; 7 positions match TRBD1. CDR1 and CDR2 from the germline V gene are MNHNS and SASEGT. CDR3 length: 14 residues. V trimming: 7 bases; J trimming: 7 bases; junction bases outside the gene matches: 13.

The rearrangement uses TRBV6-5 and TRBJ2-7, with a possible D match to TRBD2 (5 bases). This CDR3 is 12 amino acids long. V lost 10 bases to trimming and J lost 3 bases, with 13 bases between them. The germline CDR1 and CDR2 sequences are MNHEY and SVGAGI. The CDR3 spells CATKGEGYEQYF. The CDR3 DNA sequence: TGTGCCACTAAGGGAGAGGGCTACGAGCAGTACTTC.

The V call is TRBV25-1, the J call TRBJ2-3; 11 bases align to TRBD2. This CDR3 has 15 amino acids. Trimming cost V 4 bases and J 5 bases; bases outside gene matches: 5. CDR1 is MGHDK, CDR2 SYGVNS, per germline. The CDR3 protein is CASSVAGGPVDTQYF. In DNA form, the CDR3 reads TGTGCCAGCAGTGTAGCGGGGGGGCCGGTAGATACGCAGTATTTT.

This chain joins TRBV29-1 and TRBJ1-1; 8 positions match TRBD1. In germline, CDR1 is SQVTM, CDR2 ANQGSEA. This CDR3 region has 15 residues. J gave up 0 bases and V 3 bases, and 6 bases lay outside the gene matches. As DNA, the CDR3 is TGCAGCGTTGATTTTCAGGGGGCCTTGAACACTGAAGCTTTCTTT. Encoded protein: CSVDFQGALNTEAFF.

Of note for this clone: Relative to the germline gene, one junction end is altered; a read error may explain this. The rearrangement uses TRBV7-9 and TRBJ1-2, with D possibly being TRBD1 (6 bases). Germline V gene data show CDR1 as SEHNR and CDR2 as FQNEAQ (reference sequence). The length of the CDR3 is 15 residues. The CDR3 region is CSSSPTGSANYGYTF. As DNA, the CDR3 is TGTTCCAGCAGCCCTACAGGGTCGGCTAACTATGGCTACACCTTC.

There are a few counts of this clone. The gene calls are TRBV25-1 and TRBJ1-1; 8 bases are shared with TRBD1. The CDR3 has 14 residues. Germline V lookup: CDR1 MGHDK, CDR2 SYGVNS. After removal of 3 bases from V and 7 bases from J, the junction contained 7 bases not matched to a gene. Written as DNA, the CDR3 is TGTGCCAGCAGTGAGACAGGGGTGAAGGGTGAAGCTTTCTTT. Its translation: CASSETGVKGEAFF. Together with reference TRBV25-1 and TRBJ1-1, the CDR3 gives the full variable domain: EADIYQTPRYLVIGTGKKITLECSQTMGHDKMYWYQQDPGMELHLIHYSYGVNSTEKGDLSSESTVSRIRTEHFPLTLESARPSHTSQYLCASSETGVKGEAFFGQGTRLTVV.

This clone was counted a few times. The J gene is TRBJ1-1, the V gene TRBV20-1; D unresolved. Trimming stripped 4 bases from V and 1 base from J, with 4 bases between. CDR1 is DFQATT and CDR2 is SNEGSKA in the germline V gene (reference sequence). The CDR3 totals 11 residues. This CDR3 reads CSATQNTEAFF. The CDR3 DNA sequence: TGCAGTGCTACACAGAACACTGAAGCTTTCTTT.

The chain recombines TRBV14 with TRBJ1-1; no clear D. Germline V gene data show CDR1 as SGHDN and CDR2 as FVKESK. With 1 base removed from V and 1 base from J, the gap between germline ends came to 16 bases. The CDR3 is 17 residues long. The DNA of the CDR3 is TGTGCCAGCAGCCAAGGAGGCTTCAGAAGCTCGAACACTGAAGCTTTCTTT. Translated: CASSQGGFRSSNTEAFF.

The J gene is TRBJ2-3, the V gene TRBV29-1, with D maybe TRBD1 (6 bases). Between the trimmed V and J ends, which lost 0 bases and 6 bases, there was a span of 13 bases. The CDR3 is 14 amino acids. Per germline, CDR1 SQVTM and CDR2 ANQGSEA. The DNA of the CDR3 is TGCAGCGTTGAAGAGGGCTACCAGGGGGATACGCAGTATTTT. Its translation: CSVEEGYQGDTQYF.

The V gene is TRBV6-5, the J gene TRBJ2-3; unclear D gene. Trimming cost V 3 bases and J 8 bases, with 9 bases left between them. Germline V lookup: CDR1 MNHEY, CDR2 SVGAGI. The CDR3 spans 12 residues. CDR3 sequence reads: CASSYGAGTQYF. DNA for the CDR3: TGTGCCAGCAGTTATGGAGCTGGTACGCAGTATTTT.

J is TRBJ1-5 and V is TRBV19; no definite D call. Germline loops: CDR1 LNHDA, CDR2 SQIVND (reference sequence). Trimming took off 4 bases at V and 4 bases at J, with 17 bases between the two ends. The CDR3 contains 16 residues. CDR3 sequence reads: CASSKGPQVRNQPQHF. The CDR3 bases are TGTGCCAGTAGTAAAGGCCCCCAGGTCAGGAATCAGCCCCAGCATTTT.

The V and J genes are TRBV7-9 and TRBJ1-4; TRBD1 might be the D (6 bases). V shed 5 bases and J shed 2 bases, with 12 bases lying between them. Germline CDR1 reads SEHNR; CDR2 reads FQNEAQ (reference sequence). CDR3 length equals 15 residues. CDR3 sequence: CASSTDRSTNEKLFF. For the CDR3, the DNA is TGTGCCAGCAGCACAGACAGGTCGACTAATGAAAAACTGTTTTTT.

J is TRBJ1-1 and V is TRBV11-2; no definite D call. V was trimmed by 5 bases and J by 4 bases, leaving 8 bases between them. This CDR3 region has 12 residues. Germline-derived CDR1 and CDR2 are SGHAT and FQNNGV. CDR3 sequence reads: CASSATGTEAFF. The CDR3 region has the DNA TGTGCCAGCAGCGCCACGGGCACTGAAGCTTTCTTT.

CDR3 region: CASSIDLRTSGRGDTQYF. For the CDR3, the DNA is TGTGCCAGTAGTATCGATCTTCGGACTAGCGGTCGGGGAGATACGCAGTATTTT. V and J are TRBV19 and TRBJ2-3; 10 bases align to TRBD2. V gave up 3 bases and J gave up 5 bases; unmatched junction bases: 14. Germline-derived CDR1 and CDR2 are LNHDA and SQIVND (reference sequence). CDR3 length equals 18 residues.

The chain recombines TRBV2 with TRBJ2-7, with TRBD1 matching over 9 bases. Trimming removed 6 bases from V and 2 bases from J; junction bases left unmatched: 5. This CDR3 region has 14 residues. CDR1 is SNHLY, CDR2 FYNNEI, per germline. In nucleotides, the CDR3 is TGTGCCAGCAGAATGGACAGGGGTCCCTACGAGCAGTACTTC. Translated: CASRMDRGPYEQYF. Drawing the rest from reference TRBV2 and TRBJ2-7, the complete variable domain is EPEVTQTPSHQVTQMGQEVILRCVPISNHLYFYWYRQILGQKVEFLVSFYNNEISEKSEIFDDQFSVERPDGSNFTLKIRSTKLEDSAMYFCASRMDRGPYEQYFGPGTRLTVT.

The rearrangement joins TRBV10-1 to TRBJ2-5, with TRBD2 matching 11 bases. The CDR3 spans 16 residues. Germline-derived CDR1 and CDR2 are WNHNN and SYGVQD (reference sequence). V trimming: 3 bases; J trimming: 5 bases; junction bases outside the gene matches: 8. CDR3 loop: CASSDNLAGGLETQYF. CDR3 bases: TGCGCCAGCAGTGACAATCTAGCGGGGGGCTTGGAGACCCAGTACTTC.

DNA of the CDR3: TGTGCCAGCAGCAGAACGACAGGGTACAATGAGCAGTTCTTC. It codes for CASSRTTGYNEQFF. This chain links TRBV7-9 with TRBJ2-1, with TRBD1 matching over 7 bases. The V gene end was trimmed by 5 bases and the J gene end by 4 bases; junction bases not matched to a gene: 5. Germline V gene lookup returns CDR1 SEHNR and CDR2 FQNEAQ (reference sequence). The CDR3 is 14 residues long.

This rearrangement joins TRBV6-6 to TRBJ2-3; 7 bases align to TRBD2. This CDR3 contains 15 residues. Germline V lookup: CDR1 MNHNY, CDR2 SVGAGI (reference sequence). V lost 5 bases to trimming and J lost 2 bases; unmatched junction nucleotides: 7. For the CDR3, the DNA is TGTGCCAGCAGTAGGACTAGGGAGCTCACAGATACGCAGTATTTT. Translated: CASSRTRELTDTQYF.

The chain employs TRBV11-2 and TRBJ2-7, with TRBD2 matching over 10 bases. The trim removed 1 base at V and 3 bases at J, leaving 9 bases unmatched. The germline gives CDR1 SGHAT, CDR2 FQNNGV. The CDR3 loop spans 17 amino acids. The CDR3 is CASSLVPSGGPNYEQYF. The CDR3 DNA reads as TGTGCCAGCAGCTTAGTGCCTAGCGGGGGCCCAAACTACGAGCAGTACTTC.

The V gene is TRBV5-1, the J gene TRBJ2-1; 10 nucleotides line up with TRBD2. Germline loops: CDR1 SGHRS, CDR2 YFSETQ. V lost 3 bases to trimming and J lost 1 base; unmatched junction nucleotides: 7. The CDR3 runs 17 residues. The CDR3 loop reads CASSSNPGLASYNEQFF. The CDR3 DNA follows: TGCGCCAGCAGCTCCAATCCGGGACTAGCGTCCTACAATGAGCAGTTCTTC.

This rearrangement joins TRBV30 to TRBJ1-1; TRBD1 might be the D (5 bases). CDR1 is GTSNPN and CDR2 is SVGIG in the germline V gene (reference sequence). Deletions cut 2 bases from V and 7 bases from J, with 14 bases between. The CDR3 sequence is 13 residues long. CDR3 in amino acids: CAWSKEGLGEAFF. For the CDR3, the DNA is TGTGCCTGGAGTAAGGAGGGGCTGGGTGAAGCTTTCTTT.

This clone was seen more than once but under ten times. The rearrangement joins TRBV19 to TRBJ2-1, with 12 bases identical to TRBD2. This CDR3 is built from 15 residues. Trimming took 5 bases from V and 5 from J; bases not matched to a gene: 4. Germline CDR1 is LNHDA and CDR2 is SQIVND (reference sequence). The CDR3 protein is CASSPTSGGHNEQFF. CDR3 in DNA: TGTGCCAGTAGTCCGACTAGCGGGGGCCACAATGAGCAGTTCTTC.

The J gene is TRBJ1-4, the V gene TRBV4-1; 10 bases match TRBD1. J was trimmed by 8 bases and V by 5 bases; bases with no gene match: 5. Germline V lookup: CDR1 MGHRA, CDR2 YSYEKL. CDR3 length: 14 amino acids. CDR3 nucleotide sequence: TGCGCCAGCAGCTGGACAGGGGGAGAAGAAAAACTGTTTTTT. It translates to CASSWTGGEEKLFF.

The chain combines TRBV5-4 with TRBJ2-3; 9 nucleotides match TRBD2. Germline assignment: CDR1 SGHNT and CDR2 YYREEE (reference sequence). The CDR3 runs to 17 residues. The trim removed 3 bases at V and 6 bases at J, leaving 14 bases unmatched. CDR3 DNA sequence: TGTGCCAGCAGCTCCTACTCTCGCGGGGGGGCAATTGATACGCAGTATTTT. Its protein product is CASSSYSRGGAIDTQYF. Full variable domain (remainder filled in from reference TRBV5-4 and TRBJ2-3): ETGVTQSPTHLIKTRGQQVTLRCSSQSGHNTVSWYQQALGQGPQFIFQYYREEENGRGNFPPRFSGLQFPNYSSELNVNALELDDSALYLCASSSYSRGGAIDTQYFGPGTRLTVL.